A single TCR beta chain is shown here with its context. Its matching antigen is unknown. The sample originates from a study of cytomegalovirus exposure and HLA in healthy donors. The V end was cut by 6 bases, the J end by 2 bases, with 17 bases between. The CDR3 runs 15 residues. Per the germline V gene, CDR1 is SGDLS and CDR2 is YYNGEE. Study results and caveats: According to an earlier analysis, most TCR beta V segments yielded productive rearrangements about 90% or about 30% of the time. Listed as cytomegalovirus-associated were 150 or so TCR beta chains. The authors assumed roughly uniform sequencing depth across donors for presence/absence analyses. Highest at DRB1 and lowest at HLA-C, TCR association rates differed among HLA loci in a later analysis.

Amplification used 60 Vbeta primers and 13 Jbeta primers. The repertoire was sequenced with immunoSEQ multiplex PCR; TCRdb's copy has only in-frame clones and lacks some. The sample lists approximately 70,000 clones; roughly 70% were seen once. The chain carries TRBV9 and TRBJ1-2; D is undetermined. The clonotype originates from a woman aged 50 to 60 in good health and CMV-seropositive. The sample was PBMCs. In nucleotides, the CDR3 is TGTGCCAGCACCGAGCTTGACAAAACCAACTATGGCTACACCTTC. Protein product: CASTELDKTNYGYTF.